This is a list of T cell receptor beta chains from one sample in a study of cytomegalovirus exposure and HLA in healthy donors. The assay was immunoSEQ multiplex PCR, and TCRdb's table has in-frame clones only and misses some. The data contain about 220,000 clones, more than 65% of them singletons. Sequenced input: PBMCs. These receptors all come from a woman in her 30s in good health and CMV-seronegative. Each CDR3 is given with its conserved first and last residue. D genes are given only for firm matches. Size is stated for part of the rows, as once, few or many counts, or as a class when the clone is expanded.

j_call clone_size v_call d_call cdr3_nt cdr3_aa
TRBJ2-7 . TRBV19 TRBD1 TGTGCCAGTAGTGTCCGGGACAGGGGGCTAATGAGCTCCTACGAGCAGTACTTC CASSVRDRGLMSSYEQYF
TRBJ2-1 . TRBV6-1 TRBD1 TGTGCCAGCAGTGAATATGGGACAGGGGCCTACAATGAGCAGTTCTTC CASSEYGTGAYNEQFF
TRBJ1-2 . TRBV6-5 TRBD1 TGTGCCAGCAGTAAGGACAGGGAGGATGGCTACACCTTC CASSKDREDGYTF
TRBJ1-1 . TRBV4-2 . TGTGCCAGCAGCCAACCAGACAGGAACACTGAAGCTTTCTTT CASSQPDRNTEAFF
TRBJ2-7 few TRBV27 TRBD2 TGTGCCAGTCAAAGCGGGAGAAGCGAGCAGTACTTC CASQSGRSEQYF
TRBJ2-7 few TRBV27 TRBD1 TGTGCCAGCAGTCCAGGGACAGGGGGGAGCTCCTACGAGCAGTACTTC CASSPGTGGSSYEQYF
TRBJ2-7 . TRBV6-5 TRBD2 TGTGCCAGCACCCCCGGGACTAGCGGGACCTACGAGCAGTACTTC CASTPGTSGTYEQYF
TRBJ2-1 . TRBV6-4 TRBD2 TGTGCCAGCAGTGACTCCTGGACTAGCGGGAGTAGGGTTGAGCAGTTCTTC CASSDSWTSGSRVEQFF
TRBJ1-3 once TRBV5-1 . TGCGCCAGCAGCCCGGGACTACACTCTGGAAACACCATATATTTT CASSPGLHSGNTIYF
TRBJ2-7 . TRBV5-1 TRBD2 TGCGCCAGCAGCTTGGCTGGGACTAGCGGGGGACCTACCTACGAGCAGTACTTC CASSLAGTSGGPTYEQYF
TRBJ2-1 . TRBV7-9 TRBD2 TGTGCCAGCAGCCAGTCTAGCGGGAGGGTAATGAATGAGCAGTTCTTC CASSQSSGRVMNEQFF
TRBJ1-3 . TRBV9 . TGTGCCAGCAGCGTAGATTCGCGGCAGGGCTCTGGAAACACCATATATTTT CASSVDSRQGSGNTIYF
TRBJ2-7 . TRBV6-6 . TGTGCCAGCAGCTCAGGACTAAGGAGGTACTTC CASSSGLRRYF
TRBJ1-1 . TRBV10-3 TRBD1 TGTGCCATCAGTGATTCGGGACAGGGGAGGGGGACTGAAGCTTTCTTT CAISDSGQGRGTEAFF
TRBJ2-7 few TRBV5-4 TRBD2 TGTGCCAGCAGCCCCGGGGGGACGAGCGAGCAGTACTTC CASSPGGTSEQYF
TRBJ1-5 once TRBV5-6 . TGTGCCAGCAGCCTAGGGGTAGCGGGCAATCAGCCCCAGCATTTT CASSLGVAGNQPQHF
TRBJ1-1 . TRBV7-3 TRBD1 TGTGCCAGCAGACTGCGACGACAGGGCACTGAAGCTTTCTTT CASRLRRQGTEAFF
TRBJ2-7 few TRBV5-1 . TGTGCCAGCAGTAAGACAGGTGTCTCCTACGAGCAGTACTTC CASSKTGVSYEQYF
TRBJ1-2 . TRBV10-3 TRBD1 TGTGCCACCCTCCAGGGGGCGGTTGGCTACACCTTC CATLQGAVGYTF
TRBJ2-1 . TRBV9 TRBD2 TGTGCCAGCAGCGTAGAAGCGGGAGGAACATACAATGAGCAGTTCTTC CASSVEAGGTYNEQFF
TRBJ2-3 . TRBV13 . TGTGCCAGCAGCTTAGGCGTCAGGGAAGATACGCAGTATTTT CASSLGVREDTQYF
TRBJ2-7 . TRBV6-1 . TGTGCCAGCAGTGAAGAGTCAGGGTTCTACGAGCAGTACTTC CASSEESGFYEQYF
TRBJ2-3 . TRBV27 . TGTGCCAGCAGTTCGGGACTGAGGCTGGATACGCAGTATTTT CASSSGLRLDTQYF
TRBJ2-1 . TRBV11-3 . TGTGCCAGCAGCTTAGGGGCTCGTGTGGGTGAGCAGTTCTTC CASSLGARVGEQFF
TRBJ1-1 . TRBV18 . TGTGCCAGCTCAGCGGGAAACACTGAAGCTTTCTTT CASSAGNTEAFF
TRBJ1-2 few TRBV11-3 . TGTGCCAGCAGCTTAGAGGCCAGGGACATCGATGGCTACACCTTC CASSLEARDIDGYTF
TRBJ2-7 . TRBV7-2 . TGTGCCAGCAGCTTAGACTGGTACGAGCAGTACTTC CASSLDWYEQYF
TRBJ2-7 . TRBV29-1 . TGCAGCCTCCTTGAGGGCGAGCAGTACTTC CSLLEGEQYF
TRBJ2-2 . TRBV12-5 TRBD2 TGTGCTAGTGCCCCCCAAGCGGGGTTCGGCTTGAGGGAGCTGTTTTTT CASAPQAGFGLRELFF
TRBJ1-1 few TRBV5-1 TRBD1 TGCGCCAGCAGTTGGACAGGGGGAGGAACTGAAGCTTTCTTT CASSWTGGGTEAFF
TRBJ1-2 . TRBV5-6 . TGTGCCAGCAGCGGTAGTCTTAACTATGGCTACACCTTC CASSGSLNYGYTF
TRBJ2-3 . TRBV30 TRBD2 TGTGCCTGGCTAGCGGGGGGCACAGATACGCAGTATTTT CAWLAGGTDTQYF
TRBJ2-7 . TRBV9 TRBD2 TGTGCCAGCAGCCTTGGGGGGACTAGCGGGTCTTCCGGCTCCTACGAGCAGTACTTC CASSLGGTSGSSGSYEQYF
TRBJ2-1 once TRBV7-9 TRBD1 TGTGCCAGCAGCTCCGGGACAGGATCCGAGCAGTTCTTC CASSSGTGSEQFF
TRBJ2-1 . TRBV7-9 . TGTGCCAGCAGCTTAGGGGCAGGGGCTCGTGAGCAGTTCTTC CASSLGAGAREQFF
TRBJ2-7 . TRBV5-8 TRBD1 TGTGCCAGCACCAGGGGGTACGACGAGCAGTACTTC CASTRGYDEQYF
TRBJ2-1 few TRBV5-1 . TGCGCCAGCAGCTTGGAAGGTTGGAGTGAGCAGTTCTTC CASSLEGWSEQFF
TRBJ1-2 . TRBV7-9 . TGTGCCAGCAGCTTGGGGCAGGATCTATATGGCTACACCTTC CASSLGQDLYGYTF
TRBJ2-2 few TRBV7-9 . TGTGCCAGCAGCCAGAACAGGCACGGGGAGCTGTTTTTT CASSQNRHGELFF
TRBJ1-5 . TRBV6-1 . TGTGCCAGCAGCGTACAGGTATATCAGCCCCAGCATTTT CASSVQVYQPQHF
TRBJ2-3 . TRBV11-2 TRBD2 TGTGCCAGCAGCTCTAGCGGGAGAGGGGCAGATACGCAGTATTTT CASSSSGRGADTQYF
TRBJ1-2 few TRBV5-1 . TGCGCCAGCAGCCCGGGACAAAACTATGGCTACACCTTC CASSPGQNYGYTF
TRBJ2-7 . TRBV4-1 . TGCGCCAGCAGCCAAGAAGGTGCAGACTACTCCTACGAGCAGTACTTC CASSQEGADYSYEQYF
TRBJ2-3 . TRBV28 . TGTGCCAGCAGTGAACCCCGGGATAGCATGGATACGCAGTATTTT CASSEPRDSMDTQYF
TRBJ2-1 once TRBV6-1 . TGTGCCAGCAGTGTTGAACAGGGTACCTACAATGAGCAGTTCTTC CASSVEQGTYNEQFF
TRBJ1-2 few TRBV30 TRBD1 TGTGCCTGGAGTTCGGACAGGGGGCGAAATGGCTACACCTTC CAWSSDRGRNGYTF
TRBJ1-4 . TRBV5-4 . TGTGCCAGCAGCCAAGATTACCCAGACAGATTCGAAAAACTGTTTTTT CASSQDYPDRFEKLFF
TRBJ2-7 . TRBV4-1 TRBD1 TGCGCCAGCAGCCAACCAGGGGGCGAGCAGTACTTC CASSQPGGEQYF
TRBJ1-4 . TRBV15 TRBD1 TGTGCCACCAACAGGGACAGGGACAAGGGTGAAAAACTGTTTTTT CATNRDRDKGEKLFF
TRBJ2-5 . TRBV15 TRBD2 TGTGCCACCAGCGATTGGAAACCGGGACTACCCGTCCAAGAGACCCAGTACTTC CATSDWKPGLPVQETQYF
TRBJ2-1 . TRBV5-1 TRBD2 TGCGCCAGCAGCCTTGGGACTAGCGGGAGTGTTGAGCAGTTCTTC CASSLGTSGSVEQFF
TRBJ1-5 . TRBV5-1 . TGTGCCAGCAGCTTGGGGGGGGTCCCCCAGCCCCAGCATTTT CASSLGGVPQPQHF
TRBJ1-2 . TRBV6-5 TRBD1 TGTGCCAGCAGTTACAGAGGGTTAGACAGGGGACTCTACACCTTC CASSYRGLDRGLYTF
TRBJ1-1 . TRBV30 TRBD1 TGTGCCTGGTCACGACAGGGGACTGAAGCTTTCTTT CAWSRQGTEAFF
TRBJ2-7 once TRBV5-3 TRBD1 TGTGCCAGAATACCGGGACAGGGGTTCTCCTACGAGCAGTACTTC CARIPGQGFSYEQYF
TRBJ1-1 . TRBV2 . TGTGCCGGAAAATGGGGGGAAGATGCCACTGAAGCTTTCTTT CAGKWGEDATEAFF
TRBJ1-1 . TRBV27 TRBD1 TGTGCCAGCAGTTCAACCGGGACAGGGCGTCTCGGGGAAGCTTTCTTT CASSSTGTGRLGEAFF
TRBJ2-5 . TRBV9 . TGTGCCAGCAGCTTCTGGGGCCTGGGTGAAGAGACCCAGCACTTC CASSFWGLGEETQHF
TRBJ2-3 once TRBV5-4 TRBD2 TGTGCCAGCAGCCCCTCCCCTAGCGGTACAGATACGCAGTATTTT CASSPSPSGTDTQYF
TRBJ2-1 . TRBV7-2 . TGTGCCAGCAGCCGGACTCTTACCGCCTACAATGAGCAGTTCTTC CASSRTLTAYNEQFF